These T cell receptor beta chains were read from a single sample in a study of T cell responses to AZD1222 COVID-19 vaccine. Some clones are missing from TCRdb's copy, which holds only in-frame ones; the method was immunoSEQ multiplex PCR. The data contain 100,000 to 150,000 clones, more than 70% of them singletons. Sequences were derived from peripheral blood, sampled on day 0 of AZD1222 vaccination. The source of these receptors is an adult in good health. The CDR3 runs from the conserved cysteine through the conserved F or W. A D gene is named only where the DNA matches it firmly. Clone size appears in some rows only: once, few, many, or a class for an expanded clone.

J gene | clone size | V gene | D gene | CDR3 length | CDR3 protein | CDR3 DNA
TRBJ2-7 | . | TRBV20-1 | TRBD2 | 14 | CSASRAGAEYEQYF | TGCAGTGCTAGTAGGGCGGGAGCGGAGTACGAGCAGTACTTC
TRBJ1-2 | . | TRBV6-5 | TRBD1 | 13 | CASRTGTGDGYTF | TGTGCCAGCAGGACCGGGACAGGGGACGGCTACACCTTC
TRBJ2-7 | few | TRBV4-3 | . | 18 | CASSQDSDLRLEGYEQYF | TGCGCCAGCAGCCAAGATAGCGACTTGCGGTTGGAAGGGTACGAGCAGTACTTC
TRBJ2-5 | . | TRBV4-2 | TRBD2 | 17 | CASSQGVTAGIQETQYF | TGTGCCAGCAGCCAAGGAGTTACAGCGGGGATTCAAGAGACCCAGTACTTC
TRBJ2-5 | . | TRBV6-5 | . | 15 | CASSYSGPGQETQYF | TGTGCCAGCAGTTACTCCGGACCGGGACAAGAGACCCAGTACTTC
TRBJ1-2 | once | TRBV7-9 | . | 13 | CASTFQDGGGYTF | TGTGCCAGCACTTTTCAGGACGGAGGTGGCTACACCTTC
TRBJ2-5 | . | TRBV18 | TRBD2 | 15 | CASSPPGLTQETQYF | TGTGCCAGCTCACCCCCGGGACTAACCCAAGAGACCCAGTACTTC
TRBJ2-1 | . | TRBV5-1 | . | 15 | CASSLTGRGYNEQFF | TGCGCCAGCAGCTTGACCGGGCGCGGGTACAATGAGCAGTTCTTC
TRBJ1-1 | . | TRBV11-1 | TRBD1 | 14 | CASSRQGGNTEAFF | TGTGCCAGCAGCCGACAGGGGGGGAACACTGAAGCTTTCTTT
TRBJ2-7 | few | TRBV28 | TRBD2 | 14 | CASSRAGGPYEQYF | TGTGCCAGCTCTAGAGCGGGGGGCCCCTACGAGCAGTACTTC
TRBJ2-5 | . | TRBV5-6 | . | 15 | CASSANTGYQETQYF | TGTGCCAGCAGCGCAAATACAGGATACCAGGAGACCCAGTACTTC
TRBJ2-3 | . | TRBV14 | TRBD2 | 17 | CASSQRILAAGIDTQYF | TGTGCCAGCAGCCAACGAATTCTAGCAGCGGGAATAGATACGCAGTATTTT
TRBJ1-1 | once | TRBV5-4 | . | 14 | CASTALEKNTEAFF | TGTGCCAGCACCGCCTTAGAGAAGAACACTGAAGCTTTCTTT
TRBJ2-5 | . | TRBV10-3 | . | 16 | CAISDPDLGYQETQYF | TGTGCCATCAGTGACCCGGATCTGGGGTACCAAGAGACCCAGTACTTC
TRBJ2-3 | . | TRBV10-1 | . | 15 | CASSESHRVSDTQYF | TGCGCCAGCAGTGAGAGCCACAGGGTCTCGGATACGCAGTATTTT
TRBJ1-2 | . | TRBV27 | . | 9 | CASSLSYTF | TGTGCCAGCAGTTTATCTTACACCTTC
TRBJ2-1 | . | TRBV5-1 | TRBD2 | 16 | CASSLGNGTSMDEQFF | TGCGCCAGCAGCTTGGGAAACGGGACTAGCATGGATGAGCAGTTCTTC
TRBJ2-1 | . | TRBV28 | TRBD2 | 15 | CASRPRGGRRNEQFF | TGTGCCAGCAGACCGCGGGGGGGCCGTCGGAATGAGCAGTTCTTC
TRBJ2-3 | . | TRBV5-1 | . | 14 | CASSLGQFTDTQYF | TGCGCCAGCAGCTTGGGACAGTTCACAGATACGCAGTATTTT
TRBJ1-3 | . | TRBV18 | TRBD1 | 16 | CASSPVRGQSGNTIYF | TGTGCCAGCTCACCAGTCAGGGGGCAATCTGGAAACACCATATATTTT
TRBJ2-7 | . | TRBV6-5 | . | 16 | CASSYSKSAMNYEQYF | TGTGCCAGCAGTTACTCGAAGAGCGCGATGAACTACGAGCAGTACTTC
TRBJ2-7 | . | TRBV2 | TRBD1 | 13 | CASSDRQGFEQYF | TGTGCCAGCAGTGACAGACAGGGGTTCGAGCAATACTTC
TRBJ2-1 | . | TRBV9 | . | 12 | CASSPYSNEQFF | TGTGCCAGCTCCCCCTACTCCAATGAGCAGTTCTTC
TRBJ1-1 | . | TRBV7-8 | . | 15 | CASSIAPVMNTEAFF | TGTGCCAGCAGCATAGCTCCGGTAATGAACACTGAAGCTTTCTTT
TRBJ2-2 | . | TRBV4-2 | TRBD2 | 17 | CASSHTGTSGMVGELFF | TGTGCCAGCAGCCACACGGGGACTAGCGGGATGGTCGGGGAGCTGTTTTTT
TRBJ2-7 | . | TRBV6-5 | TRBD1 | 15 | CASSSEGTGGSEQYF | TGTGCCAGCAGTTCCGAGGGGACAGGGGGATCCGAGCAGTACTTC
TRBJ1-2 | . | TRBV10-3 | . | 11 | CAISSSYGYTF | TGTGCCATCAGTTCCTCCTATGGCTACACCTTC
TRBJ2-4 | . | TRBV11-2 | . | 15 | CASSLGVRAKNIQYF | TGTGCCAGCAGCTTAGGAGTCAGGGCCAAAAACATTCAGTACTTC
TRBJ2-2 | . | TRBV19 | . | 15 | CASSIRGFGTGELFF | TGTGCCAGTAGTATACGAGGGTTTGGCACCGGGGAGCTGTTTTTT
TRBJ1-1 | once | TRBV9 | TRBD1 | 14 | CASSETGWNTEAFF | TGTGCCAGCAGCGAGACAGGGTGGAACACTGAAGCTTTCTTT
TRBJ2-7 | . | TRBV12-3/TRBV12-4 | . | 11 | CASSRTYEQYF | TGTGCCAGCAGTCGAACCTACGAGCAGTACTTC
TRBJ2-1 | once | TRBV28 | TRBD2 | 16 | CASHSRLAGGLNEQFF | TGTGCCAGCCACTCCCGACTAGCGGGAGGGCTTAATGAGCAGTTCTTC
TRBJ1-2 | . | TRBV6-2/TRBV6-3 | . | 12 | CASSGFSYGYTF | TGTGCCAGCAGTGGGTTTTCCTATGGCTACACCTTC
TRBJ2-7 | . | TRBV19 | . | 15 | CASSIRAGGSYEQYF | TGTGCCAGTAGTATAAGGGCAGGAGGCTCCTACGAGCAGTACTTC
TRBJ2-2 | many | TRBV19 | . | 17 | CASHVLPASANTGELFF | TGTGCCAGCCATGTCTTGCCGGCAAGCGCGAACACCGGGGAGCTGTTTTTT
TRBJ1-4 | few | TRBV7-8 | TRBD1 | 16 | CASTRTGVLMRGKLFF | TGTGCCAGCACCAGGACAGGGGTTTTAATGAGGGGAAAACTGTTTTTT
TRBJ1-4 | . | TRBV7-9 | . | 15 | CASSPRVSANEKLFF | TGTGCCAGCAGCCCCAGGGTTTCAGCTAATGAAAAACTGTTTTTT
TRBJ2-2 | . | TRBV5-1 | TRBD2 | 17 | CASSLALAGGLNGELFF | TGCGCCAGCAGCTTGGCCCTAGCGGGAGGGTTGAACGGGGAGCTGTTTTTT
TRBJ2-5 | . | TRBV18 | TRBD2 | 17 | CASSPTPGTRIQETQYF | TGTGCCAGCTCACCAACCCCCGGGACTAGGATCCAAGAGACCCAGTACTTC
TRBJ1-1 | . | TRBV15 | . | 13 | CATSRGRGAEAFF | TGTGCCACCAGCAGAGGCAGGGGAGCTGAAGCTTTCTTT
TRBJ2-6 | . | TRBV14 | . | 14 | CASSQEYGANVLTF | TGTGCCAGCAGCCAAGAATACGGGGCCAACGTCCTGACTTTC
TRBJ1-2 | . | TRBV28 | TRBD1 | 14 | CASRLGQGAYGYTF | TGTGCCAGCAGACTGGGACAGGGGGCTTATGGCTACACCTTC
TRBJ1-5 | . | TRBV18 | . | 15 | CASSPGGVGNQPQHF | TGTGCCAGCTCACCAGGAGGGGTGGGTAATCAGCCCCAGCATTTT
TRBJ1-6 | . | TRBV9 | . | 14 | CASSVFRDNSPLHF | TGTGCCAGCAGCGTGTTTCGGGATAATTCACCCCTCCACTTT
TRBJ2-3 | . | TRBV30 | TRBD1 | 13 | CASGTGGTDTQYF | TGTGCCTCCGGGACAGGGGGCACAGATACGCAGTATTTT
TRBJ1-5 | . | TRBV5-1 | . | 17 | CASSPGLDLKDNQPQHF | TGCGCCAGCAGCCCTGGCCTGGACCTTAAAGACAATCAGCCCCAGCATTTT
TRBJ2-7 | . | TRBV5-5 | TRBD1 | 15 | CASNPSRDRVNEQYF | TGTGCCAGCAACCCGAGCCGGGACAGGGTCAACGAGCAGTACTTC
TRBJ2-1 | . | TRBV13 | TRBD2 | 11 | CASSVGLAGIF | TGTGCCAGCAGCGTGGGACTAGCGGGAATCTTC
TRBJ1-2 | . | TRBV4-3 | TRBD1 | 16 | CASSQAGTGSSYGYTF | TGCGCCAGCAGCCAAGCCGGGACAGGGTCCTCCTATGGCTACACCTTC
TRBJ1-5 | . | TRBV7-9 | . | 12 | CASSLYNQPQHF | TGTGCCAGCAGCTTATACAATCAGCCCCAGCATTTT